This T cell receptor beta chain appears in the sequencing data of a study of chemoradiotherapy in HPV16-positive cancers (dated 2022 in TCRdb). Regarding the study in general: Functional T-cell assays on cells from a couple of HPV16-positive patients defined candidate HPV-specific T-cell clones and common TCR motifs. The study asked whether T-cell immunity against the HPV oncoproteins E6 and E7 changes during chemoradiotherapy and whether it affects survival. The candidate HPV-specific TCRs and motifs were subsequently tracked in TCR repertoires obtained from 86 patients with HPV-related cancers. Overall results and qualifications from the work: Expansion of candidate HPV-specific clones and E7-related TCR motifs was observed in the tumor microenvironment during treatment, whereas no such expansion was observed for non-HPV-specific T cells. In HPV16-positive patients, expansion of HPV-responsive T cells during chemoradiotherapy was associated with improved recurrence-free survival. The survival association was reported for HPV16-positive patients, and the functional definition of HPV-specific T cells was derived from only a couple of HPV16-positive patients.

A remark on this clone: Its antigen specificity is not known. No much larger clone is present one base from it, and per-base qualities are unavailable.

Sequences SGHRS (CDR1) and YFSETQ (CDR2) are obtained from the germline V gene. Inclusive of the bounding cysteine and phenylalanine, the CDR3 is 14 residues long. The kept DNA is CDR3 alone, 42 bases in frame from the first base. V ends up 2 bases short and J 2 bases short, with an unmatched junction base count of 2. Repertoires were sampled repeatedly over the course of chemoradiotherapy so that clonal expansion in the tumor microenvironment could be followed. Library construction relied on the immunoSEQ multiplex PCR assay. Held by TCRdb, this immuneACCESS table contains in-frame sequences only and omits some clones. Under half of the omission traces to an unresolved V gene where checked; the cause of the rest is unknown. Counted in this sample were thousands of clones; approximately 90% of them appeared once. 2.5% to 3.5% of the sample is held by the ten biggest clonotypes.

The chain couples TRBV5-1 to TRBJ2-5; TRBD2 aligns with 8 central bases. The sequenced sample was tumor tissue, obtained from a patient who underwent chemoradiotherapy. The source of this sequence is a human donor with HPV-associated anogenital cancer. The encoded CDR3 is CASSFASGQETQYF. The base sequence is TGCGCCAGCAGCTTTGCTAGCGGGCAAGAGACCCAGTACTTC.